The 25 T cell receptor beta chains listed next were all sequenced from one sample in a study of blood T cell repertoires in COVID-19. TCRdb's copy holds only in-frame clones and misses some; the assay was immunoSEQ multiplex PCR. The data hold about 200,000 clones, with around 84% observed a single time. The sample was peripheral blood. These receptors all stem from an elderly woman with acute or convalescent COVID-19.

The chain is built from TRBV5-1 and TRBJ2-5, with TRBD1 as a possible D gene (6 bases). The CDR3 has 14 amino acids. In germline, CDR1 is SGHRS, CDR2 YFSETQ. The V gene lost 3 bases and the J gene lost 5 bases, with 14 bases spanning the gap. The DNA for the CDR3 is TGCGCCAGCAGCTCAAAAGGGGGAGTGGAGACCCAGTACTTC. This encodes CASSSKGGVETQYF.

The genes are TRBV3-1 (or the pseudogene TRBV3-2) and TRBJ1-1; possible D gene TRBD1, 5 bases. The CDR3 loop spans 14 amino acids. Looked up from germline, CDR1 is LGHDT and CDR2 is YNNKEL (reference sequence). Trimming shortened V by 0 bases and J by 6 bases, and 11 bases separated the two germline ends. In DNA form, the CDR3 reads TGTGCCAGCAGCCAAGATGGGGCTGGAGCTGAAGCTTTCTTT. Residues: CASSQDGAGAEAFF.

The V gene is TRBV6-5, the J gene TRBJ2-2; tentative D call: TRBD2 (7 bases). The germline V gene encodes CDR1 MNHEY and CDR2 SVGAGI. There are 15 residues in the CDR3. V gave up 10 bases and J gave up 3 bases, with 18 bases separating them. The chain's CDR3 is CAISKGDYHTGELFF. The CDR3 DNA follows: TGTGCCATCTCCAAGGGGGACTACCACACCGGGGAGCTGTTTTTT.

This clone came up a few times. The chain combines TRBV5-1 with TRBJ1-5, with 7 nucleotides matching TRBD1. The CDR3 has 15 residues. The J segment lost 3 bases and the V segment lost 0 bases, leaving 3 bases of the junction unmatched. Germline V gene lookup returns CDR1 SGHRS and CDR2 YFSETQ. The CDR3, as DNA: TGCGCCAGCAGCTTGGAGGGGGCCAACAATCAGCCCCAGCATTTT. It specifies CASSLEGANNQPQHF.

The chain links TRBV27 to TRBJ1-3; D remains ambiguous. The germline V gene encodes CDR1 MNHEY and CDR2 SMNVEV (reference sequence). CDR3 length: 18 amino acids. With 3 bases removed from V and 0 bases from J, the gap between germline ends came to 18 bases. CDR3 protein: CASSFPRRGPHSGNTIYF. In DNA, the CDR3 is TGTGCCAGCAGTTTCCCGAGGAGAGGCCCTCACTCTGGAAACACCATATATTTT.

This chain joins TRBV28 and TRBJ1-2; 7 nucleotides line up with TRBD1. The CDR3 covers 15 residues. Per germline, CDR1 MDHEN and CDR2 SYDVKM. V lost 7 bases, J lost 6 bases, and 14 bases stayed unmatched. The CDR3 DNA is TGTGCCAGCATACCCGGCAGGGGGATTTGGGATGGCTACACCTTC. This codes for CASIPGRGIWDGYTF.

J is TRBJ1-1 and V is TRBV27; D is unclear. The CDR3 extends over 14 amino acids. Germline lookup yields CDR1 MNHEY and CDR2 SMNVEV (reference sequence). V lost 6 bases, J lost 4 bases, and 15 bases lay in between. This chain's CDR3 is CASRRIPGSTEAFF. The CDR3 coding sequence is TGTGCCAGCAGGCGGATTCCTGGTAGCACTGAAGCTTTCTTT.

The chain links TRBV29-1 to TRBJ1-2; D might be TRBD1 (6 bases). Trimming removed 7 bases from V and 3 bases from J, with 15 bases in between. This CDR3 is built from 13 residues. Germline CDR1 and CDR2: SQVTM and ANQGSEA. The CDR3 sequence is CSADIGGYYGYTF. The CDR3 region has the DNA TGCAGCGCTGATATAGGGGGTTACTATGGCTACACCTTC.

The V gene is TRBV10-1, the J gene TRBJ2-7; D gene unclear. Trimming took 5 bases from V and 5 from J, leaving 13 bases between them. Germline-derived CDR1 and CDR2 are WNHNN and SYGVQD (reference sequence). The CDR3 runs 13 residues. CDR3 sequence reads: CASSFGAIDEQYF. CDR3 coding DNA: TGCGCCAGCAGTTTTGGAGCTATCGACGAGCAGTACTTC.

This chain joins TRBV6-5 and TRBJ2-1; D is perhaps TRBD1 (5 bases). The germline CDR1 and CDR2 sequences are MNHEY and SVGAGI. V lost 7 bases and J lost 0, with 13 bases in between. CDR3 size: 15 residues. The DNA for the CDR3 is TGTGCCAGCACGCCGGACACGGCCTCCTACAATGAGCAGTTCTTC. It specifies CASTPDTASYNEQFF.

The chain uses TRBV6-5 and TRBJ2-2; the D gene is possibly TRBD2 (6 bases). Trimming left V 4 bases short and J 0 bases short, with 12 bases between. This CDR3 region has 16 residues. Germline-derived CDR1 and CDR2 are MNHEY and SVGAGI. Written as DNA, the CDR3 is TGTGCCAGCAGTTTGGGGCGGGACTCGAACACCGGGGAGCTGTTTTTT. Translated, it gives CASSLGRDSNTGELFF.

The V call is TRBV10-2, the J call TRBJ2-2, with D unclear. This CDR3 contains 13 residues. The V end lost 4 bases, the J end lost 5 bases, and 8 bases lay between the germline ends. Looked up from germline, CDR1 is WSHSY and CDR2 is SAAADI. CDR3 loop: CASSGGLTGELFF. Here the CDR3 DNA reads TGCGCCAGCAGTGGCGGTCTAACCGGGGAGCTGTTTTTT.

This chain connects TRBV5-1 to TRBJ1-1, with TRBD1 as a possible D gene (6 bases). The CDR3 loop spans 13 amino acids. V lost 2 bases to trimming and J lost 2 bases, with 7 bases between them. The germline V gene has CDR1 SGHRS and CDR2 YFSETQ. DNA for the CDR3: TGCGCCAGCAGCTTCGGGACAAACACTGAAGCTTTCTTT. This sequence encodes CASSFGTNTEAFF.

The CDR3 here is CASSLAASVGNEQFF. The DNA for the CDR3 is TGTGCCAGCAGCCTGGCGGCTAGCGTTGGAAATGAGCAGTTCTTC. The chain has TRBV11-2 and TRBJ2-1; TRBD2 is a possible D gene (6 bases). Trimming stripped 5 bases from V and 7 bases from J, with 18 bases between. The CDR3 has 15 residues. The germline V gene has CDR1 SGHAT and CDR2 FQNNGV.

This chain links TRBV29-1 with TRBJ1-1, with a tentative D call TRBD1 (6 bases). CDR1 is SQVTM, CDR2 ANQGSEA, per germline. The CDR3 length is 13 residues. The V end lost 4 bases, the J end lost 3 bases, and 12 bases lay between the germline ends. CDR3 sequence (DNA): TGCAGCGTTGCACAGGGTATTGACACTGAAGCTTTCTTT. Its translation: CSVAQGIDTEAFF.

On this clone itself: Other DNA variants within this sample encode the same CDR3. V is TRBV7-8 and J is TRBJ1-4; the D is unclear. The germline V gene has CDR1 SGHVS and CDR2 FQNEAQ. V was cut by 8 bases and J by 4 bases, with 14 bases left in between. CDR3 length: 14 amino acids. CDR3 protein: CASPRLRGNEKLFF. DNA of the CDR3: TGTGCCAGCCCCCGCTTGCGGGGTAATGAAAAACTGTTTTTT.

The chain couples TRBV14 to TRBJ1-1; 9 positions match TRBD1. CDR1 and CDR2 (germline): SGHDN, FVKESK. The CDR3 consists of 18 residues. J lost 4 bases, V lost 4 bases, and 16 bases had no gene match. CDR3 sequence (DNA): TGTGCCAGCAGCCTTAACCGGGACAGGGTTGGGGCGGGCACTGAAGCTTTCTTT. Its protein product is CASSLNRDRVGAGTEAFF.

In its sample, this clone was seen once. This chain uses TRBV28 with TRBJ2-1; maybe TRBD2 (5 bases). The CDR3 has 15 residues. The germline CDR1 and CDR2 sequences are MDHEN and SYDVKM. Between the trimmed V and J ends, which lost 7 bases and 5 bases, there was a span of 18 bases. For the CDR3, the DNA is TGTGCCAGCATCGCCGGTGGTAGCGCCCACAATGAGCAGTTCTTC. Translation gives CASIAGGSAHNEQFF.

The rearrangement joins TRBV6-6 to TRBJ2-2; the match to TRBD2 covers 10 bases. Germline lookup yields CDR1 MNHNY and CDR2 SVGAGI (reference sequence). J lost 6 bases, V lost 4 bases, and 5 bases had no gene match. This CDR3 is 15 amino acids long. CDR3 amino acids: CASSSSGSLAGELFF. In DNA form, the CDR3 reads TGTGCCAGCAGTTCTAGCGGGAGCTTGGCCGGGGAGCTGTTTTTT.

J is TRBJ2-1 and V is TRBV11-2; 10 nucleotides match TRBD2. The trim removed 5 bases at V and 7 bases at J, leaving 11 bases unmatched. CDR1 is SGHAT and CDR2 is FQNNGV in the germline V gene. This CDR3 region has 16 residues. Written as DNA, the CDR3 is TGTGCCAGCAGCCCCTCAGCGGGAGGGCTCGGGAATGAGCAGTTCTTC. As protein: CASSPSAGGLGNEQFF.

The chain employs TRBV19 and TRBJ1-5; the D is unclear. Trimming cost V 1 base and J 7 bases, with 11 bases left between them. Germline lookup yields CDR1 LNHDA and CDR2 SQIVND (reference sequence). This CDR3 is built from 14 residues. The CDR3 coding sequence is TGTGCCAGTAGTATAGTGTCAGCGGGCCAGCCCCAGCATTTT. The encoded protein is CASSIVSAGQPQHF.

The chain links TRBV2 to TRBJ2-3; TRBD2 aligns across 8 bases. CDR1 SNHLY and CDR2 FYNNEI come from the germline V gene. Trimming removed 9 bases from V and 7 bases from J; junction bases left unmatched: 12. The CDR3 covers 14 residues. The CDR3 nucleotides read TGTGCCAGTTACCGGGTTAGCGGGAACAATACGCAGTATTTT. This encodes CASYRVSGNNTQYF.

This chain connects TRBV27 to TRBJ2-7; D is possibly TRBD1 (5 bases). V lost 3 bases and J lost 2, with 14 bases in between. From germline, CDR1 is MNHEY and CDR2 SMNVEV (reference sequence). The CDR3 covers 15 residues. The CDR3: CASSFREGEAYEQYF. As DNA, the CDR3 is TGTGCCAGCAGTTTTAGGGAAGGGGAAGCCTACGAGCAGTACTTC.

Concerning this clone: Distinct nucleotide sequences in the sample also encode this CDR3. The chain has TRBV6-5 and TRBJ2-7, with 8 bases lining up with TRBD1. Trimming cost V 0 bases and J 5 bases; bases outside gene matches: 3. This CDR3 region has 14 residues. CDR1 is MNHEY, CDR2 SVGAGI, per germline. CDR3 coding DNA: TGTGCCAGCAGTTACTCAGACAGGGGACACGAGCAGTACTTC. Residues: CASSYSDRGHEQYF.

V and J are TRBV30 and TRBJ2-2, with D possibly being TRBD1 (6 bases). V lost 5 bases, J lost 5 bases, and 15 bases lay in between. Germline V gene lookup returns CDR1 GTSNPN and CDR2 SVGIG (reference sequence). CDR3 length: 14 amino acids. CDR3 sequence reads: CAWGGRVITGELFF. The CDR3 DNA reads as TGTGCCTGGGGGGGCAGGGTTATAACCGGGGAGCTGTTTTTT.